These 16 T cell receptor beta chains originate from one sample sequenced in a study of T cells in Graves' hyperthyroidism and ophthalmopathy. The source material, RNA transcripts, was used to amplify TCR beta CDR3 regions. During a first-round RT-PCR of the TCR CDR3, the HTBI primer set was used. TCRdb passed the multiplex PCR reads through MiXCR, listing each CDR3 protein once. The table includes 500,000 to 600,000 distinct CDR3 sequences, approximately 49% detected once. Sequencing input: peripheral blood or thyroid tissue (not recorded which). All receptors derive from an adult woman with Graves' disease, either hyperthyroidism or ophthalmopathy (not recorded which).

The V gene is TRBV29-1, the J gene TRBJ1-1, with D hard to call. CDR3 length equals 11 residues. Germline V gene data show CDR1 as SQVTM and CDR2 as ANQGSEA. V shed 6 bases and J shed 3 bases, with 8 bases lying between them. The CDR3 DNA is TGCAGCGTAAAAAGGGACACTGAAGCTTTCTTT. This sequence encodes CSVKRDTEAFF.

The J gene is TRBJ2-7, the V gene TRBV7-9, with D perhaps being TRBD1 or TRBD2 (7 bases each). With 7 bases removed from V and 6 bases from J, the gap between germline ends came to 16 bases. The CDR3 covers 13 residues. Looked up from germline, CDR1 is SEHNR and CDR2 is FQNEAQ (reference sequence). For the CDR3, the DNA is TGTGCCAGCAACATCGCAGGGGGGGGCGAGCAGTACTTC. This codes for CASNIAGGGEQYF.

This clonotype came up many times. This chain links TRBV3-1 with TRBJ2-7; D perhaps matches TRBD1 (5 bases). Trimming took off 2 bases at V and 2 bases at J, with 10 bases between the two ends. This CDR3 has 14 residues. Germline CDR1 reads LGHDT; CDR2 reads YNNKEL (reference sequence). The CDR3 protein is CASSQFIGAYEQYF. CDR3 DNA sequence: TGTGCCAGCAGCCAATTCATAGGGGCCTACGAGCAGTACTTC.

The chain uses TRBV7-9 and TRBJ1-1; D remains ambiguous. Trimming removed 5 bases from V and 8 bases from J, with 12 bases in between. This CDR3 is 12 amino acids long. The germline gives CDR1 SEHNR, CDR2 FQNEAQ (reference sequence). In nucleotides, the CDR3 is TGTGCCAGCAGCCCCCTTACAAAGGAAGCTTTCTTT. Residues: CASSPLTKEAFF.

The chain joins TRBV2 to TRBJ1-1; D gene unclear. Trimming left V 5 bases short and J 8 bases short, with 15 bases between. Germline-derived CDR1 and CDR2 are SNHLY and FYNNEI. The CDR3 runs 13 residues. The CDR3 nucleotides read TGTGCCAGCAGTTTAGGAACGGGGTACGAAGCTTTCTTT. Translated: CASSLGTGYEAFF. The whole variable domain, remainder taken from reference TRBV2 and TRBJ1-1, is EPEVTQTPSHQVTQMGQEVILRCVPISNHLYFYWYRQILGQKVEFLVSFYNNEISEKSEIFDDQFSVERPDGSNFTLKIRSTKLEDSAMYFCASSLGTGYEAFFGQGTRLTVV.

The chain combines TRBV20-1 with TRBJ2-5, with TRBD1 as a possible D gene (6 bases). Germline V lookup: CDR1 DFQATT, CDR2 SNEGSKA (reference sequence). V gave up 3 bases and J gave up 5 bases, with 22 bases separating them. The CDR3 is 16 residues long. This chain's CDR3 is CSASARTADPPETQYF. CDR3 in DNA: TGCAGTGCTAGTGCCCGGACAGCCGACCCTCCGGAGACCCAGTACTTC.

This clonotype was recorded many times. The J gene is TRBJ2-2, the V gene TRBV7-8; D possibly uses TRBD1 or TRBD2 (6 bases each). Trimming removed 6 bases at V and 0 bases at J, with 8 bases between. The V gene's germline CDR1 is SGHVS and CDR2 FQNEAQ. The CDR3 contains 14 residues. Here the CDR3 reads CASSGGPNTGELFF. The DNA of the CDR3 is TGTGCCAGCAGTGGGGGGCCGAACACCGGGGAGCTGTTTTTT.

The chain employs TRBV7-3 and TRBJ2-5; perhaps TRBD1 as D (6 bases). CDR1 is SGHTA, CDR2 FQGTGA, per germline. The CDR3 is made up of 15 amino acids. V lost 2 bases and J 4 bases, leaving 14 bases between the germline ends. This CDR3 is CASSLQQGERETQYF. The CDR3 region has the DNA TGTGCCAGCAGCTTACAACAGGGTGAAAGAGAGACCCAGTACTTC.

This clonotype was found once. This chain joins TRBV7-9 and TRBJ1-2; 7 bases are shared with TRBD1. The CDR3 totals 13 residues. The germline V gene has CDR1 SEHNR and CDR2 FQNEAQ (reference sequence). V lost 0 bases to trimming and J lost 7 bases; unmatched junction nucleotides: 2. The chain's CDR3 is CASSLASGGGYTF. The CDR3 DNA is TGTGCCAGCAGCTTAGCCTCAGGGGGTGGCTACACCTTC. Full variable domain (rest looked up from reference TRBV7-9 and TRBJ1-2): DTGVSQNPRHKITKRGQNVTFRCDPISEHNRLYWYRQTLGQGPEFLTYFQNEAQLEKSRLLSDRFSAERPKGSFSTLEIQRTEQGDSAMYLCASSLASGGGYTFGSGTRLTVV.

This clonotype was detected a few times. V gene TRBV29-1 combines with J gene TRBJ2-7; D is possibly TRBD1 or TRBD2 (5 bases each). The V and J ends lost 1 base and 6 bases respectively, with 7 bases between them. This CDR3 is built from 11 residues. CDR1 is SQVTM and CDR2 is ANQGSEA in the germline V gene. This chain's CDR3 is CSVEGGTEQYF. DNA of the CDR3: TGCAGCGTTGAAGGGGGGACCGAGCAGTACTTC.

This sequence joins TRBV24-1 and TRBJ2-2, with TRBD1 matching over 9 bases. CDR1 KGHDR and CDR2 SFDVKD come from the germline V gene. This CDR3 contains 17 residues. The V and J ends lost 1 base and 4 bases, in that order; junction bases with no gene match: 6. CDR3 region: CATSDFSGQGRTGELFF. The CDR3 DNA follows: TGTGCCACCAGTGATTTCTCGGGACAGGGCCGCACCGGGGAGCTGTTTTTT.

This clonotype was counted ten times or more. CDR3 in amino acids: CASSLALEQRIYEQYF. DNA for the CDR3: TGTGCCAGCAGCTTAGCGCTTGAGCAGAGAATCTACGAGCAGTACTTC. The chain employs TRBV7-2 and TRBJ2-7; unclear D gene. The CDR3 spans 16 residues. V lost 0 bases to trimming and J lost 3 bases, with 15 bases between them. CDR1 and CDR2 from the germline V gene are SGHTA and FQGNSA.

This clonotype was seen at least ten times. The chain is built from TRBV7-2 and TRBJ1-6, with D possibly being TRBD1 (5 bases). Germline V gives CDR1 SGHTA, CDR2 FQGNSA. The CDR3 extends over 15 amino acids. V lost 3 bases to trimming and J lost 8 bases, with 14 bases between them. The CDR3 sequence: CASSLFGQGYSPLHF. In nucleotides, the CDR3 is TGTGCCAGCAGCTTGTTCGGGCAGGGCTATTCACCCCTCCACTTT. Based on the CDR3 plus reference TRBV7-2 and TRBJ1-6, the full variable domain is GAGVSQSPSNKVTEKGKDVELRCDPISGHTALYWYRQSLGQGLEFLIYFQGNSAPDKSGLPSDRFSAERTGGSVSTLTIQRTQQEDSAVYLCASSLFGQGYSPLHFGNGTRLTVT.

This clonotype appeared many times. The chain links TRBV19 to TRBJ1-6; D is perhaps TRBD1 (5 bases). From germline, CDR1 is LNHDA and CDR2 SQIVND (reference sequence). This CDR3 is 14 amino acids long. Trimming shortened V by 6 bases and J by 7 bases, and 13 bases separated the two germline ends. CDR3 loop: CASRTGTVNSPLHF. The CDR3 nucleotides are TGTGCCAGTAGAACCGGGACGGTAAATTCACCCCTCCACTTT.

This clonotype was picked up many times. The chain carries TRBV19 and TRBJ1-1; D uncertain. This CDR3 spans 14 amino acids. V was trimmed by 8 bases and J by 1 base, leaving 14 bases between them. Germline CDR1 and CDR2: LNHDA and SQIVND (reference sequence). This CDR3 reads CASSRHTANTEAFF. The CDR3 DNA reads as TGTGCCAGTTCCCGGCACACTGCGAACACTGAAGCTTTCTTT.

The chain employs TRBV7-9 and TRBJ2-2; D possibly corresponds to TRBD1 (6 bases). Germline CDR1 and CDR2: SEHNR and FQNEAQ (reference sequence). V shed 5 bases and J shed 2 bases, with 12 bases lying between them. The CDR3 loop spans 15 amino acids. This chain's CDR3 is CASSPQQGNTGELFF. Here the CDR3 DNA reads TGTGCCAGCAGCCCCCAACAGGGAAACACCGGGGAGCTGTTTTTT.